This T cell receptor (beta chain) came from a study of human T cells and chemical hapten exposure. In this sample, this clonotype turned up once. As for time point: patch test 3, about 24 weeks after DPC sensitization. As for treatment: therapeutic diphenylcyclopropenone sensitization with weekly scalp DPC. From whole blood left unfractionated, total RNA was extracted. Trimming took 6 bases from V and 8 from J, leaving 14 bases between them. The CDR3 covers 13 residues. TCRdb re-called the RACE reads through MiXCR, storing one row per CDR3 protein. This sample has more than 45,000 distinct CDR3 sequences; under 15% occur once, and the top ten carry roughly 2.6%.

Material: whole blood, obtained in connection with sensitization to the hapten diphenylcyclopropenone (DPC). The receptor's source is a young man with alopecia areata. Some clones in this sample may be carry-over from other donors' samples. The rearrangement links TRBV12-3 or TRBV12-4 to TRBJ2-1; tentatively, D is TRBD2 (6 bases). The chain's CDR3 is CASRGRLVDEQFF. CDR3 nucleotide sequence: TGTGCCAGCAGGGGGAGACTAGTAGATGAGCAGTTCTTC.